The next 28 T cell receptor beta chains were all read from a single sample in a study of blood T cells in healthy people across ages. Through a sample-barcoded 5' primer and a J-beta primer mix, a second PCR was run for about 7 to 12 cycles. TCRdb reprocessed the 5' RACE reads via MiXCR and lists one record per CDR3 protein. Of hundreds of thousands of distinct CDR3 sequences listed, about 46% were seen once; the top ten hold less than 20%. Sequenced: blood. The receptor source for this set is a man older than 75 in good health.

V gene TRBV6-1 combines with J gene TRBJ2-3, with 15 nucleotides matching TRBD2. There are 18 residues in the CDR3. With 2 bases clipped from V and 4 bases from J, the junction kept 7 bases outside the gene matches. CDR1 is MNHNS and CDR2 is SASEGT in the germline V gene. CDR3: CASSEPGGTSGRPDTQYF. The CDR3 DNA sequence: TGTGCCAGCAGTGAACCTGGAGGGACTAGCGGGAGGCCAGATACGCAGTATTTT.

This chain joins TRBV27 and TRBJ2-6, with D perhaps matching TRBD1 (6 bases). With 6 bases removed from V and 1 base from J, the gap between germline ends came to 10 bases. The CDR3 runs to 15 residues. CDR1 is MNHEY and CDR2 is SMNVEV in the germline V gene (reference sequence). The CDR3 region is CASRVRGSGANVLTF. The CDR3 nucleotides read TGTGCCAGCAGAGTCAGGGGATCTGGGGCCAACGTCCTGACTTTC.

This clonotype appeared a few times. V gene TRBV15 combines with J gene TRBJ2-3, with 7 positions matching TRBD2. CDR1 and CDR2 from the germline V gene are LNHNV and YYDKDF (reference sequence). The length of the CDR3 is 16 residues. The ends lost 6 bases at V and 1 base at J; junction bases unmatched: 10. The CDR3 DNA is TGTGCCACCAGAGTAAATTATCTAGCGGGCACAGATACGCAGTATTTT. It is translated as CATRVNYLAGTDTQYF.

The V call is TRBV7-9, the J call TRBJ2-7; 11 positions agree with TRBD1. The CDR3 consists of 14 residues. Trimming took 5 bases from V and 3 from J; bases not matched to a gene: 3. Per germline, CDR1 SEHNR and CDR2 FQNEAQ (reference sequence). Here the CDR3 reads CASSRTGGHYEQYF. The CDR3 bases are TGTGCCAGCAGCCGGACAGGGGGCCACTACGAGCAGTACTTC.

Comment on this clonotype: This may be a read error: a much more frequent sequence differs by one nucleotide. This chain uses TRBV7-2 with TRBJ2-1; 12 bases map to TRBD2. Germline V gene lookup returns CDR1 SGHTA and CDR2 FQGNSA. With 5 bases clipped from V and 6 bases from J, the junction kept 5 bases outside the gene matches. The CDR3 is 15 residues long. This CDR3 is CASSPLAGGPNEQFF. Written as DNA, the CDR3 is TGTGCCAGCAGCCCCCTAGCGGGAGGGCCCAATGAGCAGTTCTTC.

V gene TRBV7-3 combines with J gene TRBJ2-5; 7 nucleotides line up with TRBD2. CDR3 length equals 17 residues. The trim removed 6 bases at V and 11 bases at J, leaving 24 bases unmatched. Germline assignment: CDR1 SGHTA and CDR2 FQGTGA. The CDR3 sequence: CASSPQAGLQRINEQYF. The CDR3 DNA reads TGTGCCAGCAGTCCCCAAGCGGGACTCCAAAGAATCAATGAGCAGTACTTC.

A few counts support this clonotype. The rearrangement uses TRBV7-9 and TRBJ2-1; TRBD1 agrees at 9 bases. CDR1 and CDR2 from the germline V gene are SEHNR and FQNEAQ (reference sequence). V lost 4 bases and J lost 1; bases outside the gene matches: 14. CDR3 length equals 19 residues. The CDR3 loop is CASSSPGQGPQSSYNEQFF. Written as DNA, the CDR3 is TGTGCCAGCAGCTCTCCGGGACAGGGTCCTCAAAGTTCCTACAATGAGCAGTTCTTC.

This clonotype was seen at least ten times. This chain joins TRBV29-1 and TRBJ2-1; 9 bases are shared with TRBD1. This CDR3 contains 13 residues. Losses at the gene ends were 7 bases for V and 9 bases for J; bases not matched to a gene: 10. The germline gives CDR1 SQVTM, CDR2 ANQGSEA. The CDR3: CSATGQGLVEQFF. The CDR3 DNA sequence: TGCAGCGCAACGGGACAGGGTCTAGTTGAGCAGTTCTTC.

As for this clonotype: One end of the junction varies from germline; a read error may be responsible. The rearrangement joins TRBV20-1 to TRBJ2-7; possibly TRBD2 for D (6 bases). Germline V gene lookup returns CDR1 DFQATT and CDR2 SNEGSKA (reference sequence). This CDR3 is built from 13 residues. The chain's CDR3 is CSTRIGLNYEQYF. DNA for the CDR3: TGCAGTACTAGGATCGGACTAAACTACGAGCAGTACTTC.

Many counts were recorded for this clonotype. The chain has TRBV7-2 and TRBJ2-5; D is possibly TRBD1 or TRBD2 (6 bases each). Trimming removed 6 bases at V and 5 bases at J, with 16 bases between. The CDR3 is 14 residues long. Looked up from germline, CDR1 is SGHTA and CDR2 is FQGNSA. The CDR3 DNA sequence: TGTGCCAGCAGGAACAGGGAGGAGGGTGAGACCCAGTACTTC. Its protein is CASRNREEGETQYF. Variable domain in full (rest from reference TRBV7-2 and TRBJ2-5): GAGVSQSPSNKVTEKGKDVELRCDPISGHTALYWYRQSLGQGLEFLIYFQGNSAPDKSGLPSDRFSAERTGGSVSTLTIQRTQQEDSAVYLCASRNREEGETQYFGPGTRLLVL.

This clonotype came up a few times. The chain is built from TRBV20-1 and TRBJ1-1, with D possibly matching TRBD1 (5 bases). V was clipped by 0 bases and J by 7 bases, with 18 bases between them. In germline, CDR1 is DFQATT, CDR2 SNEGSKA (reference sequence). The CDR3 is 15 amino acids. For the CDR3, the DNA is TGCAGTGCTAGAGAGGGGCCCCGAGGGCGGAATGAAGCTTTCTTT. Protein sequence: CSAREGPRGRNEAFF.

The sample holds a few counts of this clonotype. Here the CDR3 DNA reads TGTGCCAGCAGCCAATTGCGGGAGGTCCGGAATGAGCAGTACTTC. The encoded protein is CASSQLREVRNEQYF. The rearrangement uses TRBV14 and TRBJ2-5, with 8 bases lining up with TRBD2. With V trimmed by 2 bases and J by 11 bases, 13 bases remained unmatched. The CDR3 sequence is 15 residues long. Germline V gene sequence: CDR1 SGHDN, CDR2 FVKESK.

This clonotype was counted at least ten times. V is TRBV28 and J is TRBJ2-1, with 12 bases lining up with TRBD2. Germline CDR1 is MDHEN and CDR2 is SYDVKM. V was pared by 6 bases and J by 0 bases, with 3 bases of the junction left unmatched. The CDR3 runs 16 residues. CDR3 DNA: TGTGCCAGCAGCTTACTAGCGGGGGGCTCCTACAATGAGCAGTTCTTC. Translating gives CASSLLAGGSYNEQFF. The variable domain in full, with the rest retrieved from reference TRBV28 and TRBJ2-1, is DVKVTQSSRYLVKRTGEKVFLECVQDMDHENMFWYRQDPGLGLRLIYFSYDVKMKEKGDIPEGYSVSREKKERFSLILESASTNQTSMYLCASSLLAGGSYNEQFFGPGTRLTVL.

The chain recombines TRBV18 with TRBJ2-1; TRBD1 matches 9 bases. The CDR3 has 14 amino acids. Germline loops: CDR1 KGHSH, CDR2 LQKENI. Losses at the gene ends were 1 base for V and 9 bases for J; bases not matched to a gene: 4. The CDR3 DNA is TGTGCCAGCTCACCACTACAGGGGGCAAGTGAGCAGTTCTTC. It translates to CASSPLQGASEQFF.

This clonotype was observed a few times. The CDR3 spells CASSLALSEQYF. The CDR3 DNA sequence: TGTGCCAGCAGCTTAGCTTTGTCCGAGCAGTACTTC. The chain couples TRBV7-2 to TRBJ2-7; D gene unclear. The V gene's germline CDR1 is SGHTA and CDR2 FQGNSA. V lost 0 bases and J lost 6, with 6 bases in between. This CDR3 comprises 12 residues. Using reference TRBV7-2 and TRBJ2-7 for the parts outside the CDR3, the full variable domain is GAGVSQSPSNKVTEKGKDVELRCDPISGHTALYWYRQSLGQGLEFLIYFQGNSAPDKSGLPSDRFSAERTGGSVSTLTIQRTQQEDSAVYLCASSLALSEQYFGPGTRLTVT.

CDR3 DNA: TGCAGCCTAAAGGGAGGGAGTATGGAGACCCAGTACTTC. Translation: CSLKGGSMETQYF. This sequence joins TRBV20-1 and TRBJ2-7; TRBD2 agrees at 7 bases. The DNA matches TRBJ2-5 better at its end, which makes the J call doubtful. This CDR3 comprises 13 residues. From germline, CDR1 is DFQATT and CDR2 SNEGSKA (reference sequence).

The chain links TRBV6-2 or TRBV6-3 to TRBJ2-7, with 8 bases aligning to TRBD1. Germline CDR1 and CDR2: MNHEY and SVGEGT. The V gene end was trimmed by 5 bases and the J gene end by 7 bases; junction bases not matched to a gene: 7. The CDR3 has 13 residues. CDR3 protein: CASSLQGAREQYF. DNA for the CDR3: TGTGCCAGCAGTCTTCAGGGGGCCAGGGAGCAGTACTTC.

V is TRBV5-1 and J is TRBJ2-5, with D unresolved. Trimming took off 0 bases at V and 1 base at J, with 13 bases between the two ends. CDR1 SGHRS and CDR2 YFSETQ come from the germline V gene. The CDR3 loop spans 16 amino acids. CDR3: CASSLGIGQAQETQYF. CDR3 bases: TGCGCCAGCAGCTTGGGGATCGGCCAGGCCCAAGAGACCCAGTACTTC.

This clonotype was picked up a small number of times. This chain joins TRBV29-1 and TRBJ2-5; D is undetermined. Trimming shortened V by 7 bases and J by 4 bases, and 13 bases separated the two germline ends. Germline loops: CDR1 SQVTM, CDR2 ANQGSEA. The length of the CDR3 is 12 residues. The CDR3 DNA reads TGCAGCGCCAGCCTGTTGCCAGAGACCCAGTACTTC. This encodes CSASLLPETQYF.

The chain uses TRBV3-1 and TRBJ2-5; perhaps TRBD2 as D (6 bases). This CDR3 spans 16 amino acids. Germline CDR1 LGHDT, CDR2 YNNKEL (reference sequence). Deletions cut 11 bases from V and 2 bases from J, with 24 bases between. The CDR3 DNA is TGTGCCTGCATTCACTCGGACTGGGACTCACAAGAGACCCAGTACTTC. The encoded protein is CACIHSDWDSQETQYF.

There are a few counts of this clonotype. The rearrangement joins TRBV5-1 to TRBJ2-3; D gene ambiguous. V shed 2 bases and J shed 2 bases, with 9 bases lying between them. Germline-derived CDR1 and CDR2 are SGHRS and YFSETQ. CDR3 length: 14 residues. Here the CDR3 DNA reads TGCGCCAGCAGCTTCCCGGACGCCACAGATACGCAGTATTTT. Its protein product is CASSFPDATDTQYF.

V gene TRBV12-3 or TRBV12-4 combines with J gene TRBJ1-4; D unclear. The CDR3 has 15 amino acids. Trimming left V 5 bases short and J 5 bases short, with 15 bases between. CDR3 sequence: CASSPSPRANEKLFF. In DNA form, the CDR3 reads TGTGCCAGCAGTCCAAGCCCGAGGGCGAATGAAAAACTGTTTTTT.

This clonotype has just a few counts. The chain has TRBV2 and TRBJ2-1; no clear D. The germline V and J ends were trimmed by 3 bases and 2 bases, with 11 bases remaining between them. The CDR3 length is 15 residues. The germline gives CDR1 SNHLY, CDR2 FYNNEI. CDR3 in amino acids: CASSDDGAAYNEQFF. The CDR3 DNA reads TGTGCCAGCAGTGATGATGGCGCAGCCTACAATGAGCAGTTCTTC.

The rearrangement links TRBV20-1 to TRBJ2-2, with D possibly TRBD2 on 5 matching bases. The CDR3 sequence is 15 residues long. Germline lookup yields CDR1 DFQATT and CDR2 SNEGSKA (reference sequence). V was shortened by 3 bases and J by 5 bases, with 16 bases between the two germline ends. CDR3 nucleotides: TGCAGTGCTAGGAGTGAACTCGGCGGGACCGGGGAGCTGTTTTTT. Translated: CSARSELGGTGELFF.

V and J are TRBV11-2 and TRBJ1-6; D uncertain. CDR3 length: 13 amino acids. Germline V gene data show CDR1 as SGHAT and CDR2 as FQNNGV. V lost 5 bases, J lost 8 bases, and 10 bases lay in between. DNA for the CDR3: TGTGCCAGCAGCCACAATTCGGATTCACCCCTCCACTTT. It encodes CASSHNSDSPLHF.

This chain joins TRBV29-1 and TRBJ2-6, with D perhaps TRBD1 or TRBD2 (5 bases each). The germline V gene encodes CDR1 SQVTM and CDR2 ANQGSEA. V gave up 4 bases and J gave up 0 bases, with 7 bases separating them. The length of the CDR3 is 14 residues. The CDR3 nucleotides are TGCAGCGTTGGGGACGACTCTGGGGCCAACGTCCTGACTTTC. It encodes CSVGDDSGANVLTF.

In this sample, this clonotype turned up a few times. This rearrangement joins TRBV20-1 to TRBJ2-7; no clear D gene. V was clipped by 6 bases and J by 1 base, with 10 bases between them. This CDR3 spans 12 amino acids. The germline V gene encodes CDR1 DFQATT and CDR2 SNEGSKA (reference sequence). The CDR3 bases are TGCAGTGCAGGGTCCTCATCCTACGAGCAGTACTTC. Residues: CSAGSSSYEQYF.

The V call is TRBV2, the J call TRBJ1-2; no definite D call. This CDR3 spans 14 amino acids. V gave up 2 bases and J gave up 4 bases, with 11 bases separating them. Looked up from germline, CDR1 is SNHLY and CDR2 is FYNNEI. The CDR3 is CASSELTLGYGYTF. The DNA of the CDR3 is TGTGCCAGCAGTGAATTAACGTTGGGCTATGGCTACACCTTC.